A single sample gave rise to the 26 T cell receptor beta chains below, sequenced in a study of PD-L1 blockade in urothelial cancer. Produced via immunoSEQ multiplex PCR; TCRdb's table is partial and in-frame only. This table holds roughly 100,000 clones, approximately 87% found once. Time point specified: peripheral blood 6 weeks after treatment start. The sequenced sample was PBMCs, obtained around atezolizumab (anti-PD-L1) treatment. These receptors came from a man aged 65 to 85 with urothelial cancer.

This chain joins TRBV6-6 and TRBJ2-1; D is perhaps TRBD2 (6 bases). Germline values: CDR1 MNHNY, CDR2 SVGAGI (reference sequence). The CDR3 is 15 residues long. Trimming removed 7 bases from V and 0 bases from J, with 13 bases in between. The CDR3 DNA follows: TGTGCCAGCACGCCGCCCGGGAGCTCCTACAATGAGCAGTTCTTC. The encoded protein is CASTPPGSSYNEQFF.

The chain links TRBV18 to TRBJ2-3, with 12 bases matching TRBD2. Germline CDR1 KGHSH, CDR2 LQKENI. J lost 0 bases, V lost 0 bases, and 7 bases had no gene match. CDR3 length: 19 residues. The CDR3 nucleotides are TGTGCCAGCTCACCACCGAGGCTAGCGGGAGGGCCGAGCACAGATACGCAGTATTTT. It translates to CASSPPRLAGGPSTDTQYF. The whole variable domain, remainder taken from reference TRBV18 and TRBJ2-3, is NAGVMQNPRHLVRRRGQEARLRCSPMKGHSHVYWYRQLPEEGLKFMVYLQKENIIDESGMPKERFSAEFPKEGPSILRIQQVVRGDSAAYFCASSPPRLAGGPSTDTQYFGPGTRLTVL.

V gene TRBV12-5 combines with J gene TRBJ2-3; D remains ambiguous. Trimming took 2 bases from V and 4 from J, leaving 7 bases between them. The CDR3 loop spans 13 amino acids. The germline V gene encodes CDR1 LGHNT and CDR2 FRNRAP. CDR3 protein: CASGLPNADTQYF. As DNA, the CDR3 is TGTGCTAGTGGTTTGCCAAATGCAGATACGCAGTATTTT.

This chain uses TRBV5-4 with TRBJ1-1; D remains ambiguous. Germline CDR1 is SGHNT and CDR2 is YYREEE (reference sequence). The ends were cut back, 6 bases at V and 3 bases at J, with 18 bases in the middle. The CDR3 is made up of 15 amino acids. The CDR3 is CASTPHNADYTEAFF. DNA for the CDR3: TGTGCCAGCACCCCACACAACGCGGATTACACTGAAGCTTTCTTT. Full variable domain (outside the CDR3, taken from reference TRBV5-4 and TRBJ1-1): ETGVTQSPTHLIKTRGQQVTLRCSSQSGHNTVSWYQQALGQGPQFIFQYYREEENGRGNFPPRFSGLQFPNYSSELNVNALELDDSALYLCASTPHNADYTEAFFGQGTRLTVV.

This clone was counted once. The CDR3: CASSKALSGQGFEQYF. CDR3 in DNA: TGTGCCAGCAGCAAAGCGCTTTCGGGACAGGGCTTCGAGCAGTACTTC. The chain combines TRBV21-1 with TRBJ2-7; TRBD1, the table's D call, was not compared with the DNA. TRBV21-1 is annotated as a pseudogene. The CDR3 contains 16 residues.

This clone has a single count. CDR3 in amino acids: CSVEDLDRVGTDTQYF. The DNA of the CDR3 is TGCAGCGTTGAAGATCTAGACAGGGTTGGCACAGATACGCAGTATTTT. The J gene is TRBJ2-3, the V gene TRBV29-1; 7 bases are a match to TRBD1. Germline-derived CDR1 and CDR2 are SQVTM and ANQGSEA. V trimming: 0 bases; J trimming: 1 base; junction bases outside the gene matches: 7. CDR3 size: 16 residues.

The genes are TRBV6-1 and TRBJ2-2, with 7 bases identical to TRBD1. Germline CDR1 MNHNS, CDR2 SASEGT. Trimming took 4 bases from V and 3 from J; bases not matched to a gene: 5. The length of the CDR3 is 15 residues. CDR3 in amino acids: CASSVRDRDTGELFF. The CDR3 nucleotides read TGTGCCAGCAGTGTAAGGGACAGAGACACCGGGGAGCTGTTTTTT.

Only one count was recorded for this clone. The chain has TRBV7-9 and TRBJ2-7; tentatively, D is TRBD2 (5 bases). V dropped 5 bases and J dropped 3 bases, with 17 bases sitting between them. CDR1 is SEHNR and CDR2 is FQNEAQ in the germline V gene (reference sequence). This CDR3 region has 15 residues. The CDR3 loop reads CASSRAGVLVYEQYF. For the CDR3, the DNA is TGTGCCAGCAGCCGCGCTGGGGTACTAGTCTACGAGCAGTACTTC.

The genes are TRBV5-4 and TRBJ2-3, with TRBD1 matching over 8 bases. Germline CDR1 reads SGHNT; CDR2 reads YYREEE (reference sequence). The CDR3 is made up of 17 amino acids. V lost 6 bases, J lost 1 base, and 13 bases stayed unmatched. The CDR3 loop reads CASKSSKQGVGTDTQYF. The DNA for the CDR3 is TGTGCCAGCAAATCGAGCAAACAGGGGGTGGGCACAGATACGCAGTATTTT. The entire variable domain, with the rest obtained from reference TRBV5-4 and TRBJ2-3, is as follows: ETGVTQSPTHLIKTRGQQVTLRCSSQSGHNTVSWYQQALGQGPQFIFQYYREEENGRGNFPPRFSGLQFPNYSSELNVNALELDDSALYLCASKSSKQGVGTDTQYFGPGTRLTVL.

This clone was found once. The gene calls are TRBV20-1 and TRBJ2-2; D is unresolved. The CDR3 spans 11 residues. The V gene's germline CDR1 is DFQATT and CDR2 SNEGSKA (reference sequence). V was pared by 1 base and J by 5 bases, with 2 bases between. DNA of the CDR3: TGCAGTGCTAGAGTAACCGGGGAGCTGTTTTTT. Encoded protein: CSARVTGELFF.

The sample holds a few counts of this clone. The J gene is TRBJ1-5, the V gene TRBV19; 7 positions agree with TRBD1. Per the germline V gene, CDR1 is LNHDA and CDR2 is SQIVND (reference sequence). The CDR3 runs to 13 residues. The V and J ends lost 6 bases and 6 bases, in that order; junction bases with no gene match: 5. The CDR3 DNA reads TGTGCCAGTAGCCAACAGGGGACTCAGCCCCAGCATTTT. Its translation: CASSQQGTQPQHF. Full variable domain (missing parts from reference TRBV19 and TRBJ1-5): DGGITQSPKYLFRKEGQNVTLSCEQNLNHDAMYWYRQDPGQGLRLIYYSQIVNDFQKGDIAEGYSVSREKKESFPLTVTSAQKNPTAFYLCASSQQGTQPQHFGDGTRLSIL.

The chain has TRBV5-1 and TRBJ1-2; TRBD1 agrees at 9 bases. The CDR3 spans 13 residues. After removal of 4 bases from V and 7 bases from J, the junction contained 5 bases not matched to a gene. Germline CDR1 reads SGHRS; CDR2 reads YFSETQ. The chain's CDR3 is CASSVQGASGYTF. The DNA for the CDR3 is TGCGCCAGCAGCGTACAGGGGGCGAGTGGCTACACCTTC.

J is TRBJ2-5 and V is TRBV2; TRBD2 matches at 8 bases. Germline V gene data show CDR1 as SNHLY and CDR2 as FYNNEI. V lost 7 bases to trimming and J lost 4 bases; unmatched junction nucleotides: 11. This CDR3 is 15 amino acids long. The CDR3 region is CASTSEGLAGETQYF. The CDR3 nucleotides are TGTGCCAGCACCTCAGAGGGGCTAGCGGGAGAGACCCAGTACTTC.

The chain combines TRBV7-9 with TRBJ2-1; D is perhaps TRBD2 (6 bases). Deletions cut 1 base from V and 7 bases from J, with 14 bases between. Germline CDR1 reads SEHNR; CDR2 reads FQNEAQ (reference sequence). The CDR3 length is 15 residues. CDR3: CASSLGDSGWNEQFF. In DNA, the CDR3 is TGTGCCAGCAGCTTAGGCGACAGCGGGTGGAATGAGCAGTTCTTC.

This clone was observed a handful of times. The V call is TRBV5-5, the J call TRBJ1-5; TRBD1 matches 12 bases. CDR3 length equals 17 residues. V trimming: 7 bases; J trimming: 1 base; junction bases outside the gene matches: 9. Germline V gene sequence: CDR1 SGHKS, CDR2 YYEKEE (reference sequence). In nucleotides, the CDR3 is TGTGCCAGCGGACCGGGACAGGGGGCAAGGAGCAATCAGCCCCAGCATTTT. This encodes CASGPGQGARSNQPQHF.

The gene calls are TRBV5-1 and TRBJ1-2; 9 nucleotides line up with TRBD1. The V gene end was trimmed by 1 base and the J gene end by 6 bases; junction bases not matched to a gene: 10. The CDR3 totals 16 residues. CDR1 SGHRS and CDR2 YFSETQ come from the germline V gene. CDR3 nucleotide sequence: TGCGCCAGCAGCTTGACTTATACCGGGACAGGGAATGGCTACACCTTC. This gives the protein CASSLTYTGTGNGYTF.

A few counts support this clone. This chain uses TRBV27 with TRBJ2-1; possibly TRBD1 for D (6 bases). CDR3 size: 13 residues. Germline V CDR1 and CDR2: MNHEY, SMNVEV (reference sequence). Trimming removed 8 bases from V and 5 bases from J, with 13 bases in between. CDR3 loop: CASGNRVDNEQFF. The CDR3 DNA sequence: TGTGCCAGCGGGAACAGGGTGGACAATGAGCAGTTCTTC.

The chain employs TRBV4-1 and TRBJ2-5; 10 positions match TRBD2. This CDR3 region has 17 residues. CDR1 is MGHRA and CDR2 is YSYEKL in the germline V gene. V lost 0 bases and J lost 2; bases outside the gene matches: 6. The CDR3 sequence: CASSQESLAGVQETQYF. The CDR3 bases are TGCGCCAGCAGCCAAGAATCGCTAGCGGGGGTTCAAGAGACCCAGTACTTC.

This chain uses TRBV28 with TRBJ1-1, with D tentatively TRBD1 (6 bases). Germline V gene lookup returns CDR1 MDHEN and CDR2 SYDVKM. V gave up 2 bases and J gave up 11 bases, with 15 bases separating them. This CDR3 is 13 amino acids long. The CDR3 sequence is CASSLGGGGLAFF. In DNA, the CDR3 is TGTGCCAGCAGTTTAGGAGGGGGGGGGTTGGCTTTCTTT.

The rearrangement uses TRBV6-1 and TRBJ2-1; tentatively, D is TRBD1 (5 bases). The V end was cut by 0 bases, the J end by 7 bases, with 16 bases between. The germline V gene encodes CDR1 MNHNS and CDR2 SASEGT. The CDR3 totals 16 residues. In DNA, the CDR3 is TGTGCCAGCAGTGAAGCCAACGGACAAAGCAGGAATGAGCAGTTCTTC. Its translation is CASSEANGQSRNEQFF.

CDR3 residues: CASSPRGETQYF. Here the CDR3 DNA reads TGTGCCAGCAGTCCCAGGGGAGAGACCCAGTACTTC. V and J are TRBV7-6 and TRBJ2-5, with D possibly TRBD1 on 6 matching bases. Germline CDR1 reads SGHVS; CDR2 reads FNYEAQ. Trimming left V 6 bases short and J 4 bases short, with 9 bases between. This CDR3 is built from 12 residues.

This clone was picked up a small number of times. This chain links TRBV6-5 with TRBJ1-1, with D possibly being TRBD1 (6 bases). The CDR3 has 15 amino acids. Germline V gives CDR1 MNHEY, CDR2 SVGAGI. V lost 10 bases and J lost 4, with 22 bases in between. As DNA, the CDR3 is TGTGCCATCAGCAGTGGGGGGGCGAGGGGCACTGAAGCTTTCTTT. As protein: CAISSGGARGTEAFF.

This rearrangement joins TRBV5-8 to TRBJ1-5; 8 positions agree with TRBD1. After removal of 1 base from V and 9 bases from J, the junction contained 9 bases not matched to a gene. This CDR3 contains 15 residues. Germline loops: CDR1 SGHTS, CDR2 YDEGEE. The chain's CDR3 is CASSLSGTGSSPQHF. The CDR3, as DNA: TGTGCCAGCAGCTTGAGCGGGACAGGTTCATCGCCCCAGCATTTT.

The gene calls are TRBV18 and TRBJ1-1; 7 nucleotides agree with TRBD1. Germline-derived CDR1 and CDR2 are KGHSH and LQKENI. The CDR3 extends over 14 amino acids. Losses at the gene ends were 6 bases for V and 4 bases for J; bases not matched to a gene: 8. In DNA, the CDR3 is TGTGCCAGCTCGGTAACAGGGGTAGGCACTGAAGCTTTCTTT. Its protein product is CASSVTGVGTEAFF.

CDR3 region: CASSWRLAGGLETQYF. In DNA form, the CDR3 reads TGCGCCAGCAGCTGGAGGCTAGCGGGGGGGCTGGAGACCCAGTACTTC. The chain recombines TRBV5-1 with TRBJ2-5; 12 positions match TRBD2. CDR1 is SGHRS, CDR2 YFSETQ, per germline. CDR3 length equals 16 residues. V gave up 3 bases and J gave up 5 bases; unmatched junction bases: 8.

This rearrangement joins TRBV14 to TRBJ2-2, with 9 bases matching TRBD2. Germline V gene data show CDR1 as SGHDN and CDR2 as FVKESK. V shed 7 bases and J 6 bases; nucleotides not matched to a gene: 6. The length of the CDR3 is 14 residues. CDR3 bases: TGTGCCAGCAAATATAGCGGGAGCGCCGGGGAGCTGTTTTTT. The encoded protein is CASKYSGSAGELFF.